The clone carrying this T cell receptor (beta chain) was recorded a few times. Alongside a J-beta primer mix, a sample-barcoded 5' primer served in a second PCR lasting roughly 7 to 11 cycles. One entry per CDR3 protein results from TCRdb running MiXCR on the 5' RACE reads. This sample yields hundreds of thousands of distinct CDR3 sequences, of which 20% to 25% are seen a single time; roughly 3.7% belongs to the top ten. The V gene's germline CDR1 is SGHTA and CDR2 FQGNSA. The germline V and J ends were trimmed by 2 bases and 5 bases, with 24 bases remaining between them. There are 18 residues in the CDR3. The data originate from a study of blood T cells in healthy people across ages.

Sequencing used blood. The V and J genes are TRBV7-2 and TRBJ2-5; D may be TRBD1 (6 bases). The TCR comes from a man in his 70s in good health. CDR3 nucleotide sequence: TGTGCCAGCAGCTTAAGATGGACTCAGGCTAGGGGGTCTGAGACCCAGTACTTC. As protein: CASSLRWTQARGSETQYF.